Listed below are T cell receptor beta chains from one sample, sequenced in a study of T cells after yellow fever vaccination. TCRdb reanalysed the 5' RACE reads using MiXCR and keeps one entry per CDR3 protein. The repertoire holds 280,000 or so distinct CDR3 sequences, with about 10% as singletons. Material: CD4+ T cells sorted from PBMCs, obtained 5 days after the yellow fever booster vaccination. These receptors originate from a man younger than 30 who received the YFV17D yellow fever vaccine. CDR3s include the opening cysteine and the closing phenylalanine or tryptophan. The D gene is left open where the match is weak. Rows give clone size only sometimes, using once, few, many, or a class for an expanded clone.

cdr3_length,v_call,clone_size,d_call,j_call,cdr3_aa,cdr3_nt
13,TRBV6-1,few,.,TRBJ2-6,CASDSSGANVLTF,TGTGCCAGTGACAGCTCTGGGGCCAACGTCCTGACTTTC
18,TRBV27,many,TRBD1,TRBJ2-3,CASSFGQGWAGGTDTQYF,TGTGCCAGCAGTTTCGGACAGGGTTGGGCGGGCGGCACAGATACGCAGTATTTT
16,TRBV11-2,few,TRBD2,TRBJ2-3,CASSSGTSGRTDTQYF,TGTGCCAGCAGCTCTGGGACTAGCGGTCGCACAGATACGCAGTATTTT
13,TRBV5-1,many,.,TRBJ1-1,CATRGETNTEAFF,TGCGCGACTCGAGGGGAGACGAACACTGAAGCTTTCTTT
15,TRBV7-2,many,.,TRBJ2-3,CASSFVDTGTDTQYF,TGTGCCAGCAGCTTCGTGGACACGGGCACAGATACGCAGTATTTT
15,TRBV5-1,.,.,TRBJ2-4,CASSLAPGQINIQYF,TGCGCCAGCAGCTTAGCCCCGGGACAAATAAACATTCAGTACTTC
13,TRBV3-1,many,.,TRBJ1-2,CASSQEAVYGYTF,TGTGCCAGCAGCCAAGAGGCAGTCTATGGCTACACCTTC
15,TRBV21-1,few,.,TRBJ1-1,CASSKTSSDGAEAFF,TGTGCCAGCAGCAAAACATCAAGCGACGGTGCTGAAGCTTTCTTT
13,TRBV6-5,.,.,TRBJ2-2,CASSPINTGELFF,TGTGCCAGCAGTCCGATTAACACCGGGGAGCTGTTTTTT
13,TRBV27,many,.,TRBJ2-5,CASIEGGAGTQYF,TGTGCCAGCATCGAGGGGGGGGCGGGAACCCAGTACTTC
13,TRBV6-2/TRBV6-3,few,TRBD1,TRBJ1-5,CASKTGPGQPQHF,TGTGCCAGCAAGACAGGGCCCGGTCAGCCCCAGCATTTT
14,TRBV20-1,.,.,TRBJ1-5,CSAGDPGSNQPQHF,TGCAGTGCTGGGGACCCTGGGAGCAATCAGCCCCAGCATTTT
14,TRBV5-1,many,.,TRBJ2-3,CASSLTGEADTQYF,TGCGCCAGCAGCTTGACGGGGGAAGCAGATACGCAGTATTTT
15,TRBV21-1,many,.,TRBJ1-2,CASSLRQACNYGYTF,TGTGCCAGCAGCCTGAGGCAGGCGTGTAACTATGGCTACACCTTC
14,TRBV25-1,.,.,TRBJ1-4,CASSDPGANEKLFF,TGTGCCAGCAGTGATCCGGGCGCTAATGAAAAACTGTTTTTT
12,TRBV10-3,few,.,TRBJ1-2,CAINPDGYGYTF,TGTGCCATCAACCCCGACGGATATGGCTACACCTTC
17,TRBV4-1,many,TRBD1,TRBJ1-6,CASSHGRGQGSNSPLHF,TGCGCCAGCAGCCATGGCCGGGGACAGGGAAGTAATTCACCCCTCCACTTT
17,TRBV7-2,few,.,TRBJ1-4,CASSLVQVGTSGEKLFF,TGTGCCAGCAGCTTAGTGCAGGTGGGCACAAGCGGTGAAAAACTGTTTTTT
15,TRBV7-2,.,.,TRBJ2-5,CASSSAGAWGETQYF,TGTGCCAGCAGCTCGGCGGGGGCTTGGGGCGAGACCCAGTACTTC
16,TRBV4-3,many,TRBD1,TRBJ2-5,CASSQVGPTGGETQYF,TGCGCCAGCAGCCAAGTAGGACCGACAGGGGGCGAGACCCAGTACTTC
16,TRBV28,few,TRBD1,TRBJ1-5,CASSLGGTAPRQPQHF,TGTGCCAGCAGTTTGGGGGGGACAGCTCCACGACAGCCCCAGCATTTT
13,TRBV25-1,.,.,TRBJ1-2,CASRRGVDYGYTF,TGTGCCAGCAGGCGAGGAGTGGACTATGGCTACACCTTC
16,TRBV20-1,few,.,TRBJ2-3,CSARDWAETSTDTQYF,TGCAGTGCTAGAGATTGGGCGGAAACTAGCACAGATACGCAGTATTTT
14,TRBV3-1,many,.,TRBJ2-5,CASSQVSASETQYF,TGTGCCAGCAGCCAAGTATCCGCATCTGAGACCCAGTACTTC
15,TRBV6-2/TRBV6-3,.,TRBD1,TRBJ1-2,CASSDDSQGARGYTF,TGTGCCAGCAGTGACGATTCACAGGGGGCCAGAGGCTACACCTTC
13,TRBV5-1,.,.,TRBJ1-4,CASRRGVGEKLFF,TGCGCCAGCAGACGGGGGGTAGGAGAAAAACTGTTTTTT
17,TRBV20-1,.,TRBD1,TRBJ1-4,CSARDLQGAATNEKLFF,TGCAGTGCTAGAGATCTCCAGGGGGCTGCAACTAATGAAAAACTGTTTTTT
13,TRBV7-8,few,.,TRBJ2-7,CASSFYSAYEQYF,TGTGCCAGCAGCTTTTACAGCGCGTACGAGCAGTACTTC
12,TRBV10-3,few,.,TRBJ2-7,CAISDVVAEQYF,TGTGCCATCAGTGACGTGGTTGCCGAGCAGTACTTC
11,TRBV29-1,few,.,TRBJ1-1,CSVEYRVEAFF,TGCAGCGTTGAATACAGAGTGGAAGCTTTCTTT
14,TRBV12-3/TRBV12-4,many,.,TRBJ2-5,CASSLGGGGETQYF,TGTGCCAGCAGCTTAGGGGGGGGCGGAGAGACCCAGTACTTC
14,TRBV6-1,.,.,TRBJ1-2,CASSNLNPGSGYTF,TGTGCCAGCAGTAACCTTAACCCTGGGAGTGGCTACACCTTC
12,TRBV7-8,few,TRBD2,TRBJ2-7,CASSSGRDEQYF,TGTGCCAGCAGCTCTGGGAGGGACGAGCAGTACTTC
12,TRBV7-9,.,.,TRBJ1-4,CASSFLPEKLFF,TGTGCCAGCAGCTTTCTACCCGAAAAACTGTTTTTT
14,TRBV7-9,many,.,TRBJ2-3,CASSQQGATDTQYF,TGTGCCAGCAGTCAACAAGGGGCTACAGATACGCAGTATTTT
16,TRBV7-2,.,.,TRBJ2-5,CASSPARSVLGETQYF,TGTGCCAGCAGCCCAGCCCGGTCGGTTTTGGGAGAGACCCAGTACTTC
12,TRBV9,many,.,TRBJ2-2,CASSINTGELFF,TGTGCCAGCAGCATTAACACCGGGGAGCTGTTTTTT
15,TRBV4-2,few,.,TRBJ2-1,CASSLGGTSSNEQFF,TGTGCCAGCAGCCTGGGTGGGACTTCTTCCAATGAGCAGTTCTTC
16,TRBV9,.,TRBD1,TRBJ2-3,CASSVVPTGGTDTQYF,TGTGCCAGCAGCGTAGTTCCCACAGGGGGCACAGATACGCAGTATTTT
11,TRBV3-1,.,.,TRBJ2-7,CAISEMGEQYF,TGTGCCATCAGTGAGATGGGCGAGCAGTACTTC
13,TRBV6-6,few,.,TRBJ2-2,CASSRTGLGELFF,TGTGCCAGCAGCAGGACGGGACTCGGGGAGCTGTTTTTT
14,TRBV2,few,.,TRBJ1-2,CASSEFGGPGGYTF,TGTGCCAGCAGTGAATTTGGCGGACCTGGCGGCTACACCTTC